This T cell receptor beta chain comes out of a study of regulatory T cells in long-lasting Graves disease. This sample's time point: newly diagnosed GD, antithyroid drugs for less than 3 months. The TCR library used RNA extracted from PBMCs. V dropped 5 bases and J dropped 4; count of bases not matched to a gene: 8. This CDR3 is built from 15 residues. Libraries of TCR beta came from iRepertoire HTBI primers plus Arm-PCR of CDR3 regions. Via MiXCR, TCRdb re-called the multiplex PCR reads, giving one row per CDR3 protein. Of 200,000 to 250,000 distinct CDR3 sequences in the sample, approximately 18% are singletons; the top ten hold 10% to 15%. The sample was also reused in another study, on T cells in Graves' hyperthyroidism and ophthalmopathy.

The rearrangement uses TRBV12-3 or TRBV12-4 and TRBJ1-2, with 9 bases identical to TRBD1. Sequences were derived from peripheral blood mononuclear cells (PBMCs), sampled at new diagnosis, from a patient treated with antithyroid drugs. The source of this sequence is a woman in her thirties with Graves disease. CDR3 sequence (DNA): TGTGCCAGCAGTACCCACAGGGGGCTTATCTATGGCTACACCTTC. Translating gives CASSTHRGLIYGYTF.